This TCR beta chain was captured in a study of PD-L1 blockade in urothelial cancer. Looking at the study overall: Patients began atezolizumab, 1,200 mg intravenously every 3 weeks, around 2014. In terms of prior chemotherapy, patients had received 0 to 3 regimens. The analyses of blood took place 3 weeks (second dose) and 6 weeks after treatment start.

Patients suffered from locally advanced or metastatic urothelial carcinoma. Trimming removed 5 bases at V and 2 bases at J, with 13 bases between. The CDR3 spans 14 residues. The germline gives CDR1 SGHTA, CDR2 FQGNSA. TCRdb's table, derived via immunoSEQ multiplex PCR, lists solely in-frame clones and lacks some. The sample includes about 32,000 clones, around 87% seen only once; the top ten take roughly 3.8%. The sequences come from PBMCs, collected around atezolizumab (anti-PD-L1) treatment. The J gene is TRBJ2-7, the V gene TRBV7-2; D unresolved. The clonotype comes from a man in his fifties with urothelial cancer. DNA for the CDR3: TGTGCCAGCAGCCCAAGGTACAGTCCCTACGAGCAGTACTTC. Encoded protein: CASSPRYSPYEQYF. The full variable domain, with the rest looked up from reference TRBV7-2 and TRBJ2-7, is GAGVSQSPSNKVTEKGKDVELRCDPISGHTALYWYRQSLGQGLEFLIYFQGNSAPDKSGLPSDRFSAERTGGSVSTLTIQRTQQEDSAVYLCASSPRYSPYEQYFGPGTRLTVT.